Sequencing of this T cell receptor beta chain was carried out in a study of blood T cell repertoires in COVID-19. Sequenced by immunoSEQ multiplex PCR; TCRdb stores in-frame clones only, minus some. The sample has about 250,000 clones, about four fifths seen once. Sequencing input: peripheral blood. This receptor was obtained from an elderly man with acute or convalescent COVID-19.

The CDR3 here is CASSAGTSNTGELFF. The CDR3 DNA sequence: TGTGCCAGCAGCGCCGGGACTTCGAACACCGGGGAGCTGTTTTTT. The V and J genes are TRBV9 and TRBJ2-2; D is perhaps TRBD2 (6 bases). V lost 3 bases, J lost 0 bases, and 9 bases lay in between. The V gene's germline CDR1 is SGDLS and CDR2 YYNGEE. This CDR3 comprises 15 residues. Variable domain in full (rest from reference TRBV9 and TRBJ2-2): DSGVTQTPKHLITATGQRVTLRCSPRSGDLSVYWYQQSLDQGLQFLIQYYNGEERAKGNILERFSAQQFPDLHSELNLSSLELGDSALYFCASSAGTSNTGELFFGEGSRLTVL.